This TCR beta chain emerged from a study of identical twins. TCRdb itself ran the 5' RACE reads through MiXCR, one entry per CDR3 protein. The table shows a few hundred thousand distinct CDR3 sequences, with roughly 9.8% occurring only once. Germline V CDR1 and CDR2: SGHVS, FNYEAQ. With V trimmed by 2 bases and J by 2 bases, 3 bases remained unmatched. This CDR3 is built from 15 residues. This sample also belongs to another study, concerning yellow fever vaccine responses in identical twins.

The J gene is TRBJ2-1, the V gene TRBV7-6, with TRBD2 matching 7 bases. What was sequenced was CD8+ T cells sorted from blood. This receptor was identified in a young woman in good health. The CDR3 DNA follows: TGTGCCAGCAGCTTAAAACGGGGGGCCTACAATGAGCAGTTCTTC. Translation: CASSLKRGAYNEQFF.